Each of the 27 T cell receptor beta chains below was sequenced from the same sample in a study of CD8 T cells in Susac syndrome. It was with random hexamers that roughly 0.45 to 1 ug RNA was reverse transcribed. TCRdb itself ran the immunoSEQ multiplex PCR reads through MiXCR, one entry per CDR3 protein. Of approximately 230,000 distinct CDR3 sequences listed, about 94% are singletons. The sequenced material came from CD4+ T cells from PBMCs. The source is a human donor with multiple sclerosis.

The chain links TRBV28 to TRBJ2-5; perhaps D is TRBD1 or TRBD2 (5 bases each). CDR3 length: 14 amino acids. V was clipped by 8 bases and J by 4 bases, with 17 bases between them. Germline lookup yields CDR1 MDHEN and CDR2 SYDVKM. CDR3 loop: CASHSRGGGETQYF. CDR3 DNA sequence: TGTGCCAGCCACTCCCGTGGGGGTGGAGAGACCCAGTACTTC.

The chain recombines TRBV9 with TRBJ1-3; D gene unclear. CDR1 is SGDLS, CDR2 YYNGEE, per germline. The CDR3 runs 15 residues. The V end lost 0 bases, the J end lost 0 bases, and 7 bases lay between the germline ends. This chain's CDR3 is CASSVVGYSGNTIYF. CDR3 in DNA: TGTGCCAGCAGCGTAGTGGGGTACTCTGGAAACACCATATATTTT.

CDR3 in amino acids: CASSRAGGPLEQYF. CDR3 nucleotides: TGTGCCAGCAGTCGGGCGGGGGGGCCTCTCGAGCAGTACTTC. J is TRBJ2-7 and V is TRBV5-6; 9 bases map to TRBD2. The CDR3 has 14 residues. V lost 5 bases, J lost 6 bases, and 9 bases stayed unmatched. Germline lookup yields CDR1 SGHDT and CDR2 YYEEEE.

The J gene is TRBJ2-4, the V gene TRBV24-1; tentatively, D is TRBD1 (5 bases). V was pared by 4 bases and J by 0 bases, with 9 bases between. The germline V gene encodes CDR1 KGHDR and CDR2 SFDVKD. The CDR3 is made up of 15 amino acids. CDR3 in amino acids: CATSDPGQAKNIQYF. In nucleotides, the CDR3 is TGTGCCACCAGTGACCCAGGACAAGCCAAAAACATTCAGTACTTC.

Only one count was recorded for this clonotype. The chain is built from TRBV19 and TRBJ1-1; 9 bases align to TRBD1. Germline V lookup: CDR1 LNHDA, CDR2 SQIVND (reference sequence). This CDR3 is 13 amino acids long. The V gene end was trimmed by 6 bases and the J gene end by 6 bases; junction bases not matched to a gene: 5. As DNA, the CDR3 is TGTGCCAGTAGCCAGAGGACAGGGGCTGAAGCTTTCTTT. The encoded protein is CASSQRTGAEAFF. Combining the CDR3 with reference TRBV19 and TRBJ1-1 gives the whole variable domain DGGITQSPKYLFRKEGQNVTLSCEQNLNHDAMYWYRQDPGQGLRLIYYSQIVNDFQKGDIAEGYSVSREKKESFPLTVTSAQKNPTAFYLCASSQRTGAEAFFGQGTRLTVV.

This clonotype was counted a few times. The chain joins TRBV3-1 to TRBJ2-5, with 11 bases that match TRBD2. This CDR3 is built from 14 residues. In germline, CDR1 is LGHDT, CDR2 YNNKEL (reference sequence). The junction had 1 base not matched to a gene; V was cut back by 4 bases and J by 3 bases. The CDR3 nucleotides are TGTGCCAGCAGCCCGGGACTAGCGGAAGAGACCCAGTACTTC. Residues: CASSPGLAEETQYF.

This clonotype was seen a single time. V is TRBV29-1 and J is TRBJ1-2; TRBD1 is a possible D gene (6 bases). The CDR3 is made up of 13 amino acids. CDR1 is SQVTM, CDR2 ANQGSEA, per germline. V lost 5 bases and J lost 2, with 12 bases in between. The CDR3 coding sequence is TGCAGCGTTAAACAGGGTCGGAACTATGGCTACACCTTC. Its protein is CSVKQGRNYGYTF.

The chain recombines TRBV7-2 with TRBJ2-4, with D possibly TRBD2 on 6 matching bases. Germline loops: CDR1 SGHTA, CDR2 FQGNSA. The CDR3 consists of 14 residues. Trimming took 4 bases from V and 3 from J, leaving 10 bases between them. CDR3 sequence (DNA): TGTGCCAGCAGCTCCCCTAGCGACAAAAACATTCAGTACTTC. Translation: CASSSPSDKNIQYF. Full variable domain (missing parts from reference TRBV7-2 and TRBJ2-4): GAGVSQSPSNKVTEKGKDVELRCDPISGHTALYWYRQSLGQGLEFLIYFQGNSAPDKSGLPSDRFSAERTGGSVSTLTIQRTQQEDSAVYLCASSSPSDKNIQYFGAGTRLSVL.

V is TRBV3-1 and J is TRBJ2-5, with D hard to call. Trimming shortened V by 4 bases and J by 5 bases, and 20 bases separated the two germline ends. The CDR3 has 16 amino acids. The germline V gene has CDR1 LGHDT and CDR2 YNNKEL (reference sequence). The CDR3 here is CASSRNPRIGSETQYF. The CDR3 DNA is TGTGCCAGCAGCCGCAATCCCCGTATAGGTTCTGAGACCCAGTACTTC.

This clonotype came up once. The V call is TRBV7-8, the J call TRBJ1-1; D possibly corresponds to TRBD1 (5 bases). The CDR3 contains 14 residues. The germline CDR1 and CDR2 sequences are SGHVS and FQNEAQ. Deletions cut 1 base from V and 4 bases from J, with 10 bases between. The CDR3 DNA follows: TGTGCCAGCAGCTTAGGGGGGGGTGCCACTGAAGCTTTCTTT. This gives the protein CASSLGGGATEAFF.

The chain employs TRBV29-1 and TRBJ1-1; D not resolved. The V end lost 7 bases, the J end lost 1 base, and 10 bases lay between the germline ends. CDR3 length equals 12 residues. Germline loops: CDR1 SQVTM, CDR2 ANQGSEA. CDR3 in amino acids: CSAVDTNTEAFF. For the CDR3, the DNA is TGCAGCGCCGTAGACACGAACACTGAAGCTTTCTTT.

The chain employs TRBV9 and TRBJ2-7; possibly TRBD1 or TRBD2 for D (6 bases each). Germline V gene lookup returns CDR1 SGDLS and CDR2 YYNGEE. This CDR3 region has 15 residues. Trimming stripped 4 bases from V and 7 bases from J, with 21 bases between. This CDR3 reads CASSLDGGGGNEQYF. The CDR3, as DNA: TGTGCCAGCAGCTTGGACGGGGGCGGCGGGAATGAGCAGTACTTC.

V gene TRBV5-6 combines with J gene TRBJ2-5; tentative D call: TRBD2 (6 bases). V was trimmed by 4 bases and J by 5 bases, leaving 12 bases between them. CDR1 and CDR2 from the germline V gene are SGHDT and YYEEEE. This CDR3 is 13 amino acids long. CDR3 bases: TGTGCCAGCAGCCCGGACGCGGGGGAGACCCAGTACTTC. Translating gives CASSPDAGETQYF.

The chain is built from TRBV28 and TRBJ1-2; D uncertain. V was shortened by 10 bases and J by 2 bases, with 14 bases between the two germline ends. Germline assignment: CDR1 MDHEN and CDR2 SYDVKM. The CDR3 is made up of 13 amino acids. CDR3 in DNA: TGTGCCACGTTTTCGGGGTCCAACTATGGCTACACCTTC. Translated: CATFSGSNYGYTF.

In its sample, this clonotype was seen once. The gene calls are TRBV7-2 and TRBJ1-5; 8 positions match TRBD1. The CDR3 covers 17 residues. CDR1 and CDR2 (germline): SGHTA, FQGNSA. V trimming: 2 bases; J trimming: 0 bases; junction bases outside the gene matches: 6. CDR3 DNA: TGTGCCAGCAGCTTACGACAGGGGCCGTATAGCAATCAGCCCCAGCATTTT. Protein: CASSLRQGPYSNQPQHF.

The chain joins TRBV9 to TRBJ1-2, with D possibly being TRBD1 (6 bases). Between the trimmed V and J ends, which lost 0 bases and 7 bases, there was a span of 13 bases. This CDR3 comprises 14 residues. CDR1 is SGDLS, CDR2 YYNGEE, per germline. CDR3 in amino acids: CASSVVGGVTGYTF. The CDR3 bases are TGTGCCAGCAGCGTAGTAGGGGGAGTCACTGGCTACACCTTC.

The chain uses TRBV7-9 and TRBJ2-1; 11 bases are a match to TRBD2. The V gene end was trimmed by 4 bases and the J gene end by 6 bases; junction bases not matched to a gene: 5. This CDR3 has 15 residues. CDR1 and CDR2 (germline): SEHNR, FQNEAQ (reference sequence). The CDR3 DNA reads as TGTGCCAGCAGCTCTATAGCGGGAGGGCCCAATGAGCAGTTCTTC. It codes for CASSSIAGGPNEQFF.

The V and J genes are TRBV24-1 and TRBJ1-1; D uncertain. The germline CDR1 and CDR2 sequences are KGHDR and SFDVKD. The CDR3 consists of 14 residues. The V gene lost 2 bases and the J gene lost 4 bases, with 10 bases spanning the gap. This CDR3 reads CATSDSLRSTEAFF. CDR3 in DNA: TGTGCCACCAGTGATTCGCTCCGGAGCACTGAAGCTTTCTTT.

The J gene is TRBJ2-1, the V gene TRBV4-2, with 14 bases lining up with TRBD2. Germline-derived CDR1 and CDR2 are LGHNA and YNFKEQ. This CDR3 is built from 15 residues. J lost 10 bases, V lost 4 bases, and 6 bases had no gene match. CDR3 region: CASSLTSGGAWEQFF. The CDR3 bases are TGTGCCAGCAGCCTGACTAGCGGGGGGGCATGGGAGCAGTTCTTC.

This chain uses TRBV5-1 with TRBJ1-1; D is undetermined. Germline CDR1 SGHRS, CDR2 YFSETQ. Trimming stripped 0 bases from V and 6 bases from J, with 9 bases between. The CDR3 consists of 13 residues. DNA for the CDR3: TGCGCCAGCAGCTTGGCCATGGTGGCTGAAGCTTTCTTT. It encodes CASSLAMVAEAFF.

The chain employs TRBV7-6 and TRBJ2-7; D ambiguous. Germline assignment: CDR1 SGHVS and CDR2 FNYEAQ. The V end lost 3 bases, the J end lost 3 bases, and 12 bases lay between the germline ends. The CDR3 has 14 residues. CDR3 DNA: TGTGCCAGCAGCTTGGATAGCCGGCACTACGAGCAGTACGTC. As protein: CASSLDSRHYEQYV.

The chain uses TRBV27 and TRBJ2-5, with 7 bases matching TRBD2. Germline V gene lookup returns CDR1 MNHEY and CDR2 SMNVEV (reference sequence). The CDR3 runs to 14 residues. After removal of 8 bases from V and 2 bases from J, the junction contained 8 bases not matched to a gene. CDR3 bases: TGTGCCAGCCGTGACCCGGGACTACAAGAGACCCAGTACTTC. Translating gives CASRDPGLQETQYF.

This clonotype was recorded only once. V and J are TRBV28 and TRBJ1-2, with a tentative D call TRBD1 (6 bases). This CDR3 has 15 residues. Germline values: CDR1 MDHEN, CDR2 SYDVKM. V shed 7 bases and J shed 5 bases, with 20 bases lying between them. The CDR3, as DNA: TGTGCCAGCACGCCTGGGGGGCCTGCGGGATATGGCTACACCTTC. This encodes CASTPGGPAGYGYTF.

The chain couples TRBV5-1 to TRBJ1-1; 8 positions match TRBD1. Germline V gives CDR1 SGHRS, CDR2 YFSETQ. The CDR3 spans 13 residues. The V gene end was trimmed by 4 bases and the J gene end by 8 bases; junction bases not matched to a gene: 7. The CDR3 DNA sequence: TGCGCCAGCAGCCCCCAGGGGGCTAGGGAAGCTTTCTTT. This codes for CASSPQGAREAFF.

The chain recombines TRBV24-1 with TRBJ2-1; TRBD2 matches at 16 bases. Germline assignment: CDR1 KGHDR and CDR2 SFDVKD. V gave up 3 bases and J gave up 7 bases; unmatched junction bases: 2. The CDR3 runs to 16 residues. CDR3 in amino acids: CATSDVGLAGGNEQFF. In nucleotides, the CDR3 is TGTGCCACCAGTGATGTGGGACTAGCGGGGGGGAATGAGCAGTTCTTC.

The DNA for the CDR3 is TGTGCCAGCAGTTTCGACGGCCCGGGCCAGCCCCAGCATTTT. Translating gives CASSFDGPGQPQHF. This chain joins TRBV12-3 or TRBV12-4 and TRBJ1-5, with D hard to call. This CDR3 spans 14 amino acids. V was pared by 3 bases and J by 7 bases, with 13 bases between.

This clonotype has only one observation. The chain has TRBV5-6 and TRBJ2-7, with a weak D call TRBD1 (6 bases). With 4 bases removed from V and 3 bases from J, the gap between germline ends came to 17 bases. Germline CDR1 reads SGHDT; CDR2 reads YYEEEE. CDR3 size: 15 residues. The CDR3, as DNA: TGTGCCAGCAGCGTCAGGGGCTCGTGGGTCTACGAGCAGTACGTC. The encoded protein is CASSVRGSWVYEQYV.